A single sample gave rise to the 21 T cell receptor beta chains below, sequenced in a study of T cell repertoires in aging, cancer and after chemotherapy. Amplification of TCR beta used genomic DNA extracted from peripheral blood. TRB rearrangements spanning V, D and J were amplified using mixed TRB-A/B primers. TCRdb redid the calling of the multiplex PCR reads with MiXCR, one entry per CDR3 protein. The sample lists around 3,000 distinct CDR3 sequences; around 35% were seen once. The sample was blood. These receptors came from a human donor with a solid tumor.

This clonotype appeared a few times. J is TRBJ1-5 and V is TRBV19; 7 bases are shared with TRBD1. From germline, CDR1 is LNHDA and CDR2 SQIVND (reference sequence). The CDR3 runs 17 residues. With 8 bases clipped from V and 0 bases from J, the junction kept 13 bases outside the gene matches. In DNA, the CDR3 is TGTGCCAGTGGTCGGCGAGGGACAGCGTATAGCAATCAGCCCCAGCATTTT. Amino acid sequence: CASGRRGTAYSNQPQHF. Together with reference TRBV19 and TRBJ1-5, the CDR3 gives the full variable domain: DGGITQSPKYLFRKEGQNVTLSCEQNLNHDAMYWYRQDPGQGLRLIYYSQIVNDFQKGDIAEGYSVSREKKESFPLTVTSAQKNPTAFYLCASGRRGTAYSNQPQHFGDGTRLSIL.

The chain couples TRBV6-5 to TRBJ1-5, with D hard to call. The CDR3 contains 15 residues. Per the germline V gene, CDR1 is MNHEY and CDR2 is SVGAGI. Deletions cut 6 bases from V and 2 bases from J, with 14 bases between. The CDR3 nucleotides are TGTGCCAGCAGGCCGACACGTTGGGGCAATCAGCCCCAGCATTTT. Its protein product is CASRPTRWGNQPQHF.

The genes are TRBV19 and TRBJ2-3; 10 bases are a match to TRBD2. This CDR3 region has 16 residues. V was pared by 5 bases and J by 4 bases, with 9 bases of the junction left unmatched. Germline values: CDR1 LNHDA, CDR2 SQIVND (reference sequence). The CDR3 DNA follows: TGTGCCAGTAGTGGGGGAGCGGGGGGGCCATCAGATACGCAGTATTTT. This encodes CASSGGAGGPSDTQYF.

This clonotype was observed a handful of times. The chain has TRBV14 and TRBJ2-1; 8 bases align to TRBD2. The CDR3 totals 14 residues. The trim removed 1 base at V and 9 bases at J, leaving 5 bases unmatched. CDR1 is SGHDN, CDR2 FVKESK, per germline. The CDR3 here is CASSQVYGGGEQFF. The CDR3 nucleotides are TGTGCCAGCAGCCAAGTTTACGGGGGGGGTGAGCAGTTCTTC.

The chain has TRBV19 and TRBJ1-2; the match to TRBD1 covers 7 bases. Germline V lookup: CDR1 LNHDA, CDR2 SQIVND (reference sequence). V shed 2 bases, J shed 9 bases, and the junction held 9 bases outside the gene matches. The CDR3 is 14 residues long. CDR3 loop: CASSIPGTAMSYTF. The CDR3 DNA reads as TGTGCCAGTAGTATACCCGGGACAGCGATGAGCTACACCTTC.

This clonotype was picked up a small number of times. The rearrangement joins TRBV19 to TRBJ2-2; TRBD1 agrees at 10 bases. CDR1 is LNHDA and CDR2 is SQIVND in the germline V gene (reference sequence). This CDR3 contains 16 residues. The ends lost 5 bases at V and 5 bases at J; junction bases unmatched: 8. As DNA, the CDR3 is TGTGCCAGTAGTTACAAGACAGGGGGCATAACCGGGGAGCTGTTTTTT. This codes for CASSYKTGGITGELFF. Looking up the rest from reference TRBV19 and TRBJ2-2 gives the full variable domain: DGGITQSPKYLFRKEGQNVTLSCEQNLNHDAMYWYRQDPGQGLRLIYYSQIVNDFQKGDIAEGYSVSREKKESFPLTVTSAQKNPTAFYLCASSYKTGGITGELFFGEGSRLTVL.

The chain is built from TRBV6-5 and TRBJ1-5; TRBD1 aligns across 8 bases. V shed 5 bases, J shed 2 bases, and the junction held 11 bases outside the gene matches. The germline gives CDR1 MNHEY, CDR2 SVGAGI. The CDR3 sequence is 17 residues long. CDR3 sequence reads: CASSPGTGITGNQPQHF. The CDR3 nucleotides are TGTGCCAGCAGTCCCGGGACAGGCATAACGGGCAATCAGCCCCAGCATTTT.

Details on this clonotype: One junction end disagrees with the germline gene, perhaps due to a read error. V usage is TRBV19 and J usage is TRBJ1-4; 9 bases line up with TRBD1. CDR1 is LNHDA and CDR2 is SQIVND in the germline V gene (reference sequence). CDR3 length: 15 amino acids. The DNA of the CDR3 is TGTGCCGGTAGCGGACAGGGGAACCAGGGTGAAAAACTGTTTTTT. It specifies CAGSGQGNQGEKLFF.

The chain carries TRBV19 and TRBJ1-1; D unclear. Germline lookup yields CDR1 LNHDA and CDR2 SQIVND (reference sequence). V was trimmed by 5 bases and J by 1 base, leaving 23 bases between them. This CDR3 comprises 18 residues. CDR3 protein: CASSPLAGTIEKNTEAFF. CDR3 DNA sequence: TGTGCCAGTAGTCCCTTGGCAGGTACAATTGAGAAGAACACTGAAGCTTTCTTT.

The rearrangement links TRBV20-1 to TRBJ1-6, with D perhaps TRBD1 (6 bases). Trimming pared 3 bases from V and 5 bases from J, leaving 17 bases between. Germline CDR1 and CDR2: DFQATT and SNEGSKA (reference sequence). There are 16 residues in the CDR3. Here the CDR3 DNA reads TGCAGTGCTAGGGGTTACAGGGTTGGGAATAATTCACCCCTCCACTTT. Translation gives CSARGYRVGNNSPLHF.

There are a few counts of this clonotype. In nucleotides, the CDR3 is TGTGCCAGCTCACCCCGGGCAGGGGACTATCAGCCCCAGCATTTT. This codes for CASSPRAGDYQPQHF. The rearrangement links TRBV18 to TRBJ1-5, with D perhaps TRBD1 (6 bases). CDR1 is KGHSH and CDR2 is LQKENI in the germline V gene. This CDR3 region has 15 residues. Deletions cut 3 bases from V and 5 bases from J, with 14 bases between.

This clonotype turned up a few times. The rearrangement joins TRBV6-1 to TRBJ2-1, with D tentatively TRBD1 (5 bases). CDR1 and CDR2 from the germline V gene are MNHNS and SASEGT. V lost 7 bases, J lost 9 bases, and 13 bases lay in between. CDR3 length equals 12 residues. The CDR3 region is CASKGVVFEQFF. In DNA form, the CDR3 reads TGTGCCAGCAAAGGGGTGGTTTTTGAGCAGTTCTTC.

This rearrangement joins TRBV28 to TRBJ1-2, with D possibly being TRBD1 (6 bases). Per germline, CDR1 MDHEN and CDR2 SYDVKM. There are 15 residues in the CDR3. V lost 3 bases to trimming and J lost 4 bases, with 15 bases between them. DNA of the CDR3: TGTGCCAGCAGTTTCTTAGGACAGCACTTCTATGGCTACACCTTC. Its protein product is CASSFLGQHFYGYTF.

The J gene is TRBJ2-5, the V gene TRBV7-9; D is possibly TRBD2 (5 bases). V dropped 5 bases and J dropped 1 base, with 14 bases sitting between them. CDR3 length equals 15 residues. From germline, CDR1 is SEHNR and CDR2 FQNEAQ (reference sequence). The CDR3 here is CASSPGVRGQETQYF. For the CDR3, the DNA is TGTGCCAGCAGCCCCGGTGTACGGGGCCAAGAGACCCAGTACTTC.

This clonotype was found a few times. The V gene is TRBV7-2, the J gene TRBJ1-5, with D maybe TRBD1 (5 bases). This CDR3 contains 15 residues. Trimming stripped 4 bases from V and 4 bases from J, with 14 bases between. Germline loops: CDR1 SGHTA, CDR2 FQGNSA. DNA of the CDR3: TGTGCCAGCAGCTCCCTGGACACCGCGAATCAGCCCCAGCATTTT. It is translated as CASSSLDTANQPQHF. The full variable domain, its missing parts supplied by reference TRBV7-2 and TRBJ1-5, is GAGVSQSPSNKVTEKGKDVELRCDPISGHTALYWYRQSLGQGLEFLIYFQGNSAPDKSGLPSDRFSAERTGGSVSTLTIQRTQQEDSAVYLCASSSLDTANQPQHFGDGTRLSIL.

The gene calls are TRBV6-1 and TRBJ2-5, with a tentative D call TRBD1 (6 bases). The CDR3 contains 14 residues. V was clipped by 4 bases and J by 5 bases, with 14 bases between them. Per germline, CDR1 MNHNS and CDR2 SASEGT. CDR3 region: CASSVNGGMETQYF. The CDR3 DNA sequence: TGTGCCAGCAGTGTTAATGGGGGCATGGAGACCCAGTACTTC.

This clonotype was picked up a small number of times. This chain uses TRBV6-1 with TRBJ1-1; a possible D gene is TRBD1 (5 bases). CDR1 is MNHNS, CDR2 SASEGT, per germline. V gave up 0 bases and J gave up 0 bases, with 5 bases separating them. CDR3 length: 14 amino acids. The CDR3 nucleotides are TGTGCCAGCAGTGAAGCGGGGCTGAACACTGAAGCTTTCTTT. It yields the protein CASSEAGLNTEAFF.

The chain carries TRBV5-6 and TRBJ1-3; no definite D call. Trimming removed 5 bases from V and 6 bases from J, with 9 bases in between. The length of the CDR3 is 12 residues. Germline V gives CDR1 SGHDT, CDR2 YYEEEE. CDR3: CASRSKQNTIYF. For the CDR3, the DNA is TGTGCCAGCAGGTCAAAACAAAACACCATATATTTT.

The chain has TRBV18 and TRBJ2-1, with 12 bases aligning to TRBD1. The V segment lost 2 bases and the J segment 12 bases; nucleotides outside the gene matches: 14. Germline lookup yields CDR1 KGHSH and CDR2 LQKENI. The CDR3 has 17 amino acids. The CDR3 region is CASSPRDRGRRGEMQFF. DNA for the CDR3: TGTGCCAGCTCACCAAGGGACAGGGGGCGCCGTGGTGAGATGCAGTTCTTC.

The chain combines TRBV6-2 or TRBV6-3 with TRBJ2-3, with unresolved D. V was trimmed by 0 bases and J by 9 bases, leaving 10 bases between them. The CDR3 runs 13 residues. From germline, CDR1 is MNHEY and CDR2 SVGEGT. CDR3 in amino acids: CASSYSFRNTQYF. CDR3 in DNA: TGTGCCAGCAGTTACTCGTTCCGGAACACGCAGTATTTT.

The chain links TRBV10-3 to TRBJ1-5; no firm D call. Germline CDR1 ENHRY, CDR2 SYGVKD. V lost 0 bases, J lost 6 bases, and 9 bases lay in between. The CDR3 covers 14 residues. The CDR3 loop is CAISESMGSQPQHF. CDR3 coding DNA: TGTGCCATCAGTGAGTCGATGGGGTCTCAGCCCCAGCATTTT.